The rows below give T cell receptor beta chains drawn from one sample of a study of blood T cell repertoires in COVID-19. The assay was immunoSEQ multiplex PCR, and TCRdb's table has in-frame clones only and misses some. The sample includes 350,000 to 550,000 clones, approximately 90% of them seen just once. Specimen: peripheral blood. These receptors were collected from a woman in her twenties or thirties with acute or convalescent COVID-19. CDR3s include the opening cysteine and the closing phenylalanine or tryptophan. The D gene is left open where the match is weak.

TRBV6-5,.,CASMEQGNTEAFF
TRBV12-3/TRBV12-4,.,CASSPNTDTQYF
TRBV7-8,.,CASSLVGGAYAEAFF
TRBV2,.,CASSNAQLLNSPLHF
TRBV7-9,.,CASMEGQSEKLFF
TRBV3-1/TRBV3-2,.,CASSQGREQYF
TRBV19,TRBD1,CASRLTPGQGRTEAFF
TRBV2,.,CAGRKDTGELFF
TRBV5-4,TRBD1,CASSLGQGASGYTF
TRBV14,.,CASSQGDGIQYF
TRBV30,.,CAWSRRGQPLGEQFF
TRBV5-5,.,CASSPTWAVYEQYF
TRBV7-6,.,CASSLGGRRDGELFF
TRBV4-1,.,CASSQGATEAFF
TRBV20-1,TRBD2,CSASNAGGGRHEQYF
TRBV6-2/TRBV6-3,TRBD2,CASSPRRAGGPYEQFF
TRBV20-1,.,CSAPTDYGYTF
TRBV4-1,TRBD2,CASSPLGGAGTSGDEQFF
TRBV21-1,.,CASKAGGRNQPQHF
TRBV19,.,CASSIGGGGTEAFF
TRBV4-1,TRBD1,CASSPGTGRRISDGYTF
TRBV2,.,CASTDSGDQETQYF
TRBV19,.,CASSIVYINTGELFF
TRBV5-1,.,CASSLEAGSSGYTF
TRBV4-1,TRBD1,CASRYPDRQTDGYTF
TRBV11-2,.,CASSTGLPRGYTF
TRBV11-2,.,CASSLVGGGTEAFF
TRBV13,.,CASSLGRQSNSPLHF
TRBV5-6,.,CASSSKSGANVLTF
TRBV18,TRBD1,CASSLPRTGDGNTIYF
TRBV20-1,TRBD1,CSASGRGQREQYF
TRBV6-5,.,CASSLSTDTQYF
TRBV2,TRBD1,CASTRQGLSNQPQHF
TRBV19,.,CASSVTPGVGTEAFF
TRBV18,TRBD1,CASSPEGAGEKLFF
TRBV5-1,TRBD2,CASKSLAEATGELFF
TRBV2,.,CASNGGKEKLFF
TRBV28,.,CASSLMVRGIRFSGANVLTF
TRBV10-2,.,CANSDSERSEQYF
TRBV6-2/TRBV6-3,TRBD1,CASSYSPKTGEQPYEQYF
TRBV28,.,CASSLYPDNSPLHF
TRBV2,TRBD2,CASSLDSGGYEQYF
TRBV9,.,CASSVVEPTSYNEQFF
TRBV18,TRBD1,CASSLSRDRDSAFF
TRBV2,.,CASSRIQDPGYGYTF